This paragraph reports one T cell receptor (beta chain). The data were obtained in a study of shared T cell receptors in the human thymus. Produced via immunoSEQ multiplex PCR; TCRdb's table is partial and in-frame only. The table has hundreds of thousands of clones, roughly 86% seen once; the top ten hold about 0.0094%. The CDR3 is made up of 16 amino acids. The V and J ends lost 4 bases and 5 bases, in that order; junction bases with no gene match: 8. Looked up from germline, CDR1 is SGHVS and CDR2 is FQNEAQ. These data were likewise used in another study, on human thymus T cells. From that second work: Gene usage (both V and J) appeared biased in thymic and blood repertoires.

J is TRBJ1-4 and V is TRBV7-8, with 9 bases matching TRBD1. The sequencing input was thymocytes. This sequence originates from a boy younger than two with a congenital heart defect. The CDR3 region has the DNA TGTGCCAGCAGCTCCCCCAGCGGGACAGGGAATGAAAAACTGTTTTTT. Translation gives CASSSPSGTGNEKLFF.